The clone carrying this T cell receptor (beta chain) was recorded only once. These data are taken from a study of control samples from healthy donors and cancer patients. Germline CDR1 MGHRA, CDR2 YSYEKL. The CDR3 extends over 13 amino acids. Trimming took off 1 base at V and 4 bases at J, with 7 bases between the two ends. The data were produced by immunoSEQ multiplex PCR, yet TCRdb's version contains in-frame clones alone and is incomplete. The table records 150,000 to 200,000 clones, just under 95% of them present only once. The sequence was obtained from a woman between 35 and 50 years old in good health. The specimen was blood. V and J are TRBV4-1 and TRBJ2-5; no definite D call. CDR3 amino acids: CASSQGWLETQYF. In nucleotides, the CDR3 is TGCGCCAGCAGCCAAGGATGGCTAGAGACCCAGTACTTC.